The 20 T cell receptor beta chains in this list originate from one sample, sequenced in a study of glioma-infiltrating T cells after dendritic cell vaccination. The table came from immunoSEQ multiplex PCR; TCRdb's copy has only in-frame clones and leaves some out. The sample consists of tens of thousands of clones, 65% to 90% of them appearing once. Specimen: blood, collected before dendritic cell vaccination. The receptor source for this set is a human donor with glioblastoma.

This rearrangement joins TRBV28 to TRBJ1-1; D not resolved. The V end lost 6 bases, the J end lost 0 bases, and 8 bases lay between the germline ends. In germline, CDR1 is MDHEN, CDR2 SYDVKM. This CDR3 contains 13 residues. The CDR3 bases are TGTGCCAGCAGCCTACAGCTGAACACTGAAGCTTTCTTT. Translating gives CASSLQLNTEAFF.

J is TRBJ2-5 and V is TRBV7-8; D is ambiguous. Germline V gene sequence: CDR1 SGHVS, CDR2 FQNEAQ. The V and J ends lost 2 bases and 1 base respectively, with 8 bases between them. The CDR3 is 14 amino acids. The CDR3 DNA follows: TGTGCCAGCAGCTTATGGCAGATCCAAGAGACCCAGTACTTC. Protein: CASSLWQIQETQYF. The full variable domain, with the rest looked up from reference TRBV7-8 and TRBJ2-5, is GAGVSQSPRYKVAKRGQDVALRCDPISGHVSLFWYQQALGQGPEFLTYFQNEAQLDKSGLPSDRFFAERPEGSVSTLKIQRTQQEDSAVYLCASSLWQIQETQYFGPGTRLLVL.

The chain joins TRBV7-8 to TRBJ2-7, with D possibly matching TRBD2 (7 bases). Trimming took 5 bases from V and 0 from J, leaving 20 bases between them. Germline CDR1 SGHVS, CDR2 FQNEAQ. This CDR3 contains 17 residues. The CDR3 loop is CASSPLSWGGASYEQYF. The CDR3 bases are TGTGCCAGCAGCCCACTGAGTTGGGGGGGGGCCTCCTACGAGCAGTACTTC. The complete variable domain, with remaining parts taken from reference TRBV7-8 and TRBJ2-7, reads GAGVSQSPRYKVAKRGQDVALRCDPISGHVSLFWYQQALGQGPEFLTYFQNEAQLDKSGLPSDRFFAERPEGSVSTLKIQRTQQEDSAVYLCASSPLSWGGASYEQYFGPGTRLTVT.

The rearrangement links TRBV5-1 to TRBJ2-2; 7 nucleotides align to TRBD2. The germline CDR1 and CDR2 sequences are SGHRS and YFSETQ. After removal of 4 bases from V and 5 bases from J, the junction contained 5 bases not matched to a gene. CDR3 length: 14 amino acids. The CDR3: CASSRGDSTGELFF. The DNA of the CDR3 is TGCGCCAGCAGCCGGGGGGACTCGACCGGGGAGCTGTTTTTT.

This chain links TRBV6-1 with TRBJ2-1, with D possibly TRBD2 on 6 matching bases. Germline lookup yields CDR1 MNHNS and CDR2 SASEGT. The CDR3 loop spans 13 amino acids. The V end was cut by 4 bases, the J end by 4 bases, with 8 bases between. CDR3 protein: CASSGGEYNEQFF. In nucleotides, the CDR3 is TGTGCCAGCAGTGGCGGGGAATACAATGAGCAGTTCTTC.

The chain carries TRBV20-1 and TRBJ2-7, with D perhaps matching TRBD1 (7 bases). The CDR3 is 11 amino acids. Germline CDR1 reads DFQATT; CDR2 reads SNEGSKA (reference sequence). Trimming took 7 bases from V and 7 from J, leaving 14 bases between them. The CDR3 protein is CSVKGAGEQYF. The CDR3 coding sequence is TGCAGTGTTAAGGGGGCGGGGGAGCAGTACTTC.

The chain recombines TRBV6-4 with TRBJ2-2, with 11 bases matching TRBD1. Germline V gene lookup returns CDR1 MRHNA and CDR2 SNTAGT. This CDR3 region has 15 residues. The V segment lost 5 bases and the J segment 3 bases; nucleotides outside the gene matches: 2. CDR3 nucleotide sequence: TGTGCCAGCAGTCCGGGACAGGGGGACACCGGGGAGCTGTTTTTT. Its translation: CASSPGQGDTGELFF.

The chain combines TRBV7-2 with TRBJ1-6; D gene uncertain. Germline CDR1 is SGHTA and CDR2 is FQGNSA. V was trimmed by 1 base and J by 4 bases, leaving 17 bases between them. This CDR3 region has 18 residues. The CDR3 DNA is TGTGCCAGCAGCTTAGTTCCCTATGGGAGCTCGTATAATTCACCCCTCCACTTT. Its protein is CASSLVPYGSSYNSPLHF.

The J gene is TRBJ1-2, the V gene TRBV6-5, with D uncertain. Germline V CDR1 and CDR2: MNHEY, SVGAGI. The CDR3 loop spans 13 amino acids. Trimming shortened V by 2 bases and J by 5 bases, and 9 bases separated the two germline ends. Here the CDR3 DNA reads TGTGCCAGCAGTTACGGAGGCCTTTATGGCTACACCTTC. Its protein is CASSYGGLYGYTF.

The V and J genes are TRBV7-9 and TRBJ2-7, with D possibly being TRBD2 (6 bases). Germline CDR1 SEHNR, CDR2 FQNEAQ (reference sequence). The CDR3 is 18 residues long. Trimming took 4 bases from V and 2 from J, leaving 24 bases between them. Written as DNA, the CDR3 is TGTGCCAGCAGCTCCCTTATCCCCGGCGGGGCGTATACCTACGAGCAGTACTTC. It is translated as CASSSLIPGGAYTYEQYF. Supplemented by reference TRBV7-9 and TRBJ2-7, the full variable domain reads DTGVSQNPRHKITKRGQNVTFRCDPISEHNRLYWYRQTLGQGPEFLTYFQNEAQLEKSRLLSDRFSAERPKGSFSTLEIQRTEQGDSAMYLCASSSLIPGGAYTYEQYFGPGTRLTVT.

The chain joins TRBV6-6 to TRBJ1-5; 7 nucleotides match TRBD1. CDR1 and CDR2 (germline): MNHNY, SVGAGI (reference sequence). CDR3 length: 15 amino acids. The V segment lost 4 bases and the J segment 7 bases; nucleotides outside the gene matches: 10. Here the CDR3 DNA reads TGTGCCAGCAGTTCCGCAACCGGGACAGACCAGCCCCAGCATTTT. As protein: CASSSATGTDQPQHF.

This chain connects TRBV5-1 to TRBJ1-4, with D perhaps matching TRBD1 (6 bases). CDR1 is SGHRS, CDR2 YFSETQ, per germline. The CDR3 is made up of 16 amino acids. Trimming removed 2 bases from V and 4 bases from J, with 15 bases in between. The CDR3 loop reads CASSLLTGSGNEKLFF. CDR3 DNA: TGCGCCAGCAGCTTATTAACAGGGAGCGGTAATGAAAAACTGTTTTTT.

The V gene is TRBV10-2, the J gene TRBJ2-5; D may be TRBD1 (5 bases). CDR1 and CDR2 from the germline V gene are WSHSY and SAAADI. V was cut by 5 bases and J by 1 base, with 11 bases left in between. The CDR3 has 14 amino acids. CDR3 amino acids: CASSPPGRQETQYF. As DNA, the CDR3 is TGCGCCAGCAGTCCACCAGGGCGCCAAGAGACCCAGTACTTC.

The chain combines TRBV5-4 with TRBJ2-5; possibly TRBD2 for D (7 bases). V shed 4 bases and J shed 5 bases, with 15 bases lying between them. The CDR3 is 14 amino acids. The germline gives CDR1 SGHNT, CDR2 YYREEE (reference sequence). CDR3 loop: CASSQQGGGETQYF. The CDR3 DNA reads TGTGCCAGCAGCCAACAGGGAGGGGGGGAGACCCAGTACTTC.

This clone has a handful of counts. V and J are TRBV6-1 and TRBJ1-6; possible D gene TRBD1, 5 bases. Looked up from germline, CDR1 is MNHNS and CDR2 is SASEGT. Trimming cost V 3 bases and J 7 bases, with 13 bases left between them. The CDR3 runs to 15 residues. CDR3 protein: CASSEDSGPNSPLHF. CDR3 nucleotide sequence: TGTGCCAGCAGTGAGGATTCAGGGCCCAATTCACCCCTCCACTTT.

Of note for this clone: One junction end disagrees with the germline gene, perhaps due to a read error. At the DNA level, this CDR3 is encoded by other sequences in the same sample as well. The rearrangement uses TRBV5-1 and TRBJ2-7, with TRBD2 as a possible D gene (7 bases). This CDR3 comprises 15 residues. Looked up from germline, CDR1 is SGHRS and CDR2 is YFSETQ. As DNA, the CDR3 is TGCGCCAGCAGCTTAGGCGGGGGCTTGACCTACGAGCAGTATTTC. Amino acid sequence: CASSLGGGLTYEQYF.

This CDR3 reads CASSERDTEAFF. CDR3 coding DNA: TGTGCCAGCAGTGAAAGAGACACTGAAGCTTTCTTT. The rearrangement uses TRBV2 and TRBJ1-1; D is unclear. Trimming cost V 2 bases and J 3 bases, with 4 bases left between them. Per germline, CDR1 SNHLY and CDR2 FYNNEI. This CDR3 contains 12 residues.

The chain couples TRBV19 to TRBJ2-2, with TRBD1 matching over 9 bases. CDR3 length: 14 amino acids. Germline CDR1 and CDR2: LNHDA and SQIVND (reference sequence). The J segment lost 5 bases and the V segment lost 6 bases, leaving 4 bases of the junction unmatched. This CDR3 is CASRTGTGTGELFF. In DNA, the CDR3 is TGTGCCAGTAGGACCGGGACAGGGACCGGGGAGCTGTTTTTT.

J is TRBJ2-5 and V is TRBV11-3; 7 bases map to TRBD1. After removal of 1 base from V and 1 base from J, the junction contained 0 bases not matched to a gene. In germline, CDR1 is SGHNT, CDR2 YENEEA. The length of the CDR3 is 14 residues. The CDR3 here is CASSLGDSQETQYF. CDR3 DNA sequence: TGTGCCAGCAGCTTAGGGGACAGCCAAGAGACCCAGTACTTC.

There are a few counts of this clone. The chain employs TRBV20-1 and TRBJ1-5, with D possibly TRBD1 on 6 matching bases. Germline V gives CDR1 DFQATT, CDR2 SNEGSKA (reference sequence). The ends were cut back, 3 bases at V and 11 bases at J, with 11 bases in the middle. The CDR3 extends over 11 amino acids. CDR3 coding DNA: TGCAGTGCTAGCGGGGGGGCAGCCCAGCATTTT. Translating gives CSASGGAAQHF.